Listed below are T cell receptor beta chains from one sample, sequenced in a study of CD8+ T cells in alopecia areata. The assay was immunoSEQ multiplex PCR, and TCRdb's table has in-frame clones only and misses some. The repertoire includes roughly 200,000 clones, about 53% of them detected once, and under 14% sits in the top ten. Source: CD8+ T cells sorted from blood, taken at week 24, from a patient treated with tofacitinib. The receptors were sampled from a human donor with alopecia areata. Each CDR3 is given with its conserved first and last residue. Each record gives: J gene, V gene, D gene, clone size, CDR3 DNA, CDR3 protein. The D gene is left open where the match is weak. Some rows have no size entry. The others give once, few or many, or a class for an expanded clone.

j_call: TRBJ2-7
v_call: TRBV7-9
d_call: NA
clone_size: NA
cdr3_nt: TGTGCCAGCAGAGTCTCTAGCCATAGCTCCTACGAGCAGTACTTC
cdr3_aa: CASRVSSHSSYEQYF

j_call: TRBJ1-1
v_call: TRBV10-1
d_call: NA
clone_size: NA
cdr3_nt: TGCGCCAGCAGTGAGTCGACGGACACTGAAGCTTTCTTT
cdr3_aa: CASSESTDTEAFF

j_call: TRBJ2-5
v_call: TRBV6-6
d_call: TRBD2
clone_size: few
cdr3_nt: TGTGCCAGCAGCCTGCACAGCGGGGCCACCGAAGAGACCCAGTACTTC
cdr3_aa: CASSLHSGATEETQYF

j_call: TRBJ1-3
v_call: TRBV9
d_call: NA
clone_size: NA
cdr3_nt: TGTGCCAGCAGGGGGTTCTCTGGAAACACCATATATTTT
cdr3_aa: CASRGFSGNTIYF

j_call: TRBJ1-2
v_call: TRBV2
d_call: NA
clone_size: few
cdr3_nt: TGTGCCAGCAGTGTGATAGACTATGGCTACACCTTC
cdr3_aa: CASSVIDYGYTF

j_call: TRBJ2-7
v_call: TRBV5-1
d_call: NA
clone_size: NA
cdr3_nt: TGCGCCAGCAGCTTGACCTCCGGGACTTCCTCCTACGAGCAGTACTTC
cdr3_aa: CASSLTSGTSSYEQYF

j_call: TRBJ2-6
v_call: TRBV14
d_call: NA
clone_size: NA
cdr3_nt: TGTGCCAGCAGCCTGGGGGTTGGGGCCAACGTCCTGACTTTC
cdr3_aa: CASSLGVGANVLTF

j_call: TRBJ2-2
v_call: TRBV11-2
d_call: TRBD1
clone_size: NA
cdr3_nt: TGTGCCAGCAGCTTCGGGACAGGGGACCGGGAGCTGTTTTTT
cdr3_aa: CASSFGTGDRELFF

j_call: TRBJ1-4
v_call: TRBV30
d_call: NA
clone_size: NA
cdr3_nt: TGTGCCTGGAGTGTGGATGGTGGTGAAAAACTGTTTTTT
cdr3_aa: CAWSVDGGEKLFF

j_call: TRBJ1-2
v_call: TRBV6-4
d_call: NA
clone_size: NA
cdr3_nt: TGTGCCAGCAGTGCCAATTACGGGGACTATGGCTACACCTTC
cdr3_aa: CASSANYGDYGYTF

j_call: TRBJ1-3
v_call: TRBV29-1
d_call: NA
clone_size: NA
cdr3_nt: TGCAGCGCCCAGGGCCTGGAAGGAAACACCATATATTTT
cdr3_aa: CSAQGLEGNTIYF

j_call: TRBJ2-7
v_call: TRBV7-9
d_call: NA
clone_size: few
cdr3_nt: TGTGCCAGCAGCATTACGGCCTACGAGCAGTACTTC
cdr3_aa: CASSITAYEQYF

j_call: TRBJ2-1
v_call: TRBV7-9
d_call: TRBD1
clone_size: NA
cdr3_nt: TGTGCCAGCAGCTTAGGGGACAGTGAACAGTTCTTC
cdr3_aa: CASSLGDSEQFF

j_call: TRBJ1-2
v_call: TRBV13
d_call: TRBD1
clone_size: NA
cdr3_nt: TGTGCCAGCAGCCAAGACAGGGGGGCCTATGGCTACACCTTC
cdr3_aa: CASSQDRGAYGYTF

j_call: TRBJ2-7
v_call: TRBV30
d_call: NA
clone_size: once
cdr3_nt: TGTGCCTCTACTTCTGGGAACGAGCAGTACTTC
cdr3_aa: CASTSGNEQYF

j_call: TRBJ1-1
v_call: TRBV7-3
d_call: NA
clone_size: NA
cdr3_nt: TGTGCCAGCTCGGCCAGGGGCCAAACTGAAGCTTTCTTT
cdr3_aa: CASSARGQTEAFF

j_call: TRBJ2-7
v_call: TRBV2
d_call: TRBD1
clone_size: few
cdr3_nt: TGTGCCAGCAGCTCCGGGACAGGGAGCTACGAGCAGTACTTC
cdr3_aa: CASSSGTGSYEQYF

j_call: TRBJ2-1
v_call: TRBV5-4
d_call: TRBD1
clone_size: few
cdr3_nt: TGTGCCAGCAGCGTGAGGGACAGGGGCTCCTACAATGAGCAGTTCTTC
cdr3_aa: CASSVRDRGSYNEQFF

j_call: TRBJ2-7
v_call: TRBV4-3
d_call: NA
clone_size: NA
cdr3_nt: TGCGCCAGCAGCCAAGATCCAGGGTCGTACGAGCAGTACTTC
cdr3_aa: CASSQDPGSYEQYF

j_call: TRBJ2-7
v_call: TRBV11-2
d_call: TRBD2
clone_size: NA
cdr3_nt: TGTGCCAGCACGGGGGGGACCGCCCGCTCCTACGAGCAGTACTTC
cdr3_aa: CASTGGTARSYEQYF

j_call: TRBJ2-7
v_call: TRBV14
d_call: NA
clone_size: NA
cdr3_nt: TGTGCCAGCAGCCAAGACGTGGGCTACGAGCAGTACTTC
cdr3_aa: CASSQDVGYEQYF

j_call: TRBJ2-7
v_call: TRBV6-5
d_call: TRBD1
clone_size: NA
cdr3_nt: TGTGCCAGCTCCCCACAGGGGGGCTCCTACGAGCAGTACTTC
cdr3_aa: CASSPQGGSYEQYF

j_call: TRBJ1-2
v_call: TRBV4-3
d_call: NA
clone_size: NA
cdr3_nt: TGCGCCAGCAGCCAACGAGCCGGGCTGGAAGGCTACACCTTC
cdr3_aa: CASSQRAGLEGYTF

j_call: TRBJ2-4
v_call: TRBV7-8
d_call: NA
clone_size: NA
cdr3_nt: TGTGCCAGCAGCCAACTCAGTCGGGAAAACATTCAGTACTTC
cdr3_aa: CASSQLSRENIQYF

j_call: TRBJ2-3
v_call: TRBV10-3
d_call: NA
clone_size: NA
cdr3_nt: TGTGCCATCCGGACAGCTTCCACAGATACGCAGTATTTT
cdr3_aa: CAIRTASTDTQYF

j_call: TRBJ2-1
v_call: TRBV5-6
d_call: NA
clone_size: NA
cdr3_nt: TGTGCCAGCAGCCTGGACACTTCCTCCGGCTACAATGAGCAGTTCTTC
cdr3_aa: CASSLDTSSGYNEQFF

j_call: TRBJ2-5
v_call: TRBV9
d_call: NA
clone_size: few
cdr3_nt: TGTGCCAGCAGCGCTAGTCCGGGACATAGAGAAGAGACCCAGTACTTC
cdr3_aa: CASSASPGHREETQYF

j_call: TRBJ1-1
v_call: TRBV30
d_call: NA
clone_size: NA
cdr3_nt: TGTGCCTGGGCTCCCGGGGGGTCTGAAGCTTTCTTT
cdr3_aa: CAWAPGGSEAFF

j_call: TRBJ1-1
v_call: TRBV7-8
d_call: NA
clone_size: NA
cdr3_nt: TGTGCCAGCAGCTTCTTGGTTCAGGATGAAGCTTTCTTT
cdr3_aa: CASSFLVQDEAFF

j_call: TRBJ2-3
v_call: TRBV29-1
d_call: NA
clone_size: NA
cdr3_nt: TGCAGCGTTGTCTTCCTCGGTGATAGCACAGATACGCAGTATTTT
cdr3_aa: CSVVFLGDSTDTQYF

j_call: TRBJ1-2
v_call: TRBV6-6
d_call: NA
clone_size: NA
cdr3_nt: TGTGCCAGCAGCAATCGGGGGACCCTTCCAAACTATGGCTACACCTTC
cdr3_aa: CASSNRGTLPNYGYTF